Following are 23 T cell receptor beta chains from one sample sequenced in a study of technical replicates of blood from a few donors. Repertoires were generated with immunoSEQ multiplex PCR, while TCRdb's copy carries only in-frame clones and drops some. This table has tens of thousands of clones, roughly 90% appearing once. The sequencing input was T cells isolated from PBMCs. The receptor source for this set is a human donor in good health.

This sequence joins TRBV19 and TRBJ2-7; D not certain. V lost 5 bases, J lost 7 bases, and 12 bases lay in between. This CDR3 region has 12 residues. Germline V CDR1 and CDR2: LNHDA, SQIVND (reference sequence). CDR3 sequence: CASSPGPTEQYF. CDR3 DNA: TGTGCCAGTAGTCCAGGCCCGACGGAGCAGTACTTC.

The V gene is TRBV6-5, the J gene TRBJ2-1; no clear D. Germline V gene data show CDR1 as MNHEY and CDR2 as SVGAGI. V lost 0 bases and J 4 bases, leaving 4 bases between the germline ends. There are 13 residues in the CDR3. The CDR3 nucleotides read TGTGCCAGCAGTTACTCCGGTTACAATGAGCAGTTCTTC. This codes for CASSYSGYNEQFF.

This rearrangement joins TRBV5-4 to TRBJ2-7; 9 bases match TRBD2. Germline lookup yields CDR1 SGHNT and CDR2 YYREEE (reference sequence). CDR3 length: 14 amino acids. The V segment lost 2 bases and the J segment 4 bases; nucleotides outside the gene matches: 4. The CDR3 region has the DNA TGTGCCAGCAGCTTCGGTAGCGGGAGTTACGAGCAGTACTTC. It codes for CASSFGSGSYEQYF.

The CDR3: CASSVGGLSQPQHF. The CDR3 DNA follows: TGTGCCAGCAGCGTAGGTGGCCTCAGTCAGCCCCAGCATTTT. The rearrangement uses TRBV9 and TRBJ1-5; no definite D call. Trimming pared 0 bases from V and 6 bases from J, leaving 10 bases between. Germline-derived CDR1 and CDR2 are SGDLS and YYNGEE. The CDR3 totals 14 residues. The entire variable domain, with the rest obtained from reference TRBV9 and TRBJ1-5, is as follows: DSGVTQTPKHLITATGQRVTLRCSPRSGDLSVYWYQQSLDQGLQFLIQYYNGEERAKGNILERFSAQQFPDLHSELNLSSLELGDSALYFCASSVGGLSQPQHFGDGTRLSIL.

The V call is TRBV9, the J call TRBJ2-7; 7 positions agree with TRBD1. The trim removed 3 bases at V and 3 bases at J, leaving 6 bases unmatched. Germline assignment: CDR1 SGDLS and CDR2 YYNGEE. The CDR3 has 14 amino acids. In DNA, the CDR3 is TGTGCCAGCAGCGAGGGGCCAGGGGGCTACGAGCAGTACTTC. Its translation is CASSEGPGGYEQYF.

The chain joins TRBV4-1 to TRBJ2-7, with TRBD1 as a possible D gene (5 bases). The CDR3 is 14 amino acids. The V end was cut by 2 bases, the J end by 1 base, with 9 bases between. Germline V CDR1 and CDR2: MGHRA, YSYEKL. The CDR3 loop reads CASSQSSGSYEQYF. The CDR3 DNA reads as TGCGCCAGCAGCCAAAGTTCAGGGTCCTACGAGCAGTACTTC.

The rearrangement uses TRBV4-1 and TRBJ1-1; D might be TRBD1 (5 bases). V shed 4 bases and J shed 5 bases, with 8 bases lying between them. Germline loops: CDR1 MGHRA, CDR2 YSYEKL. The CDR3 length is 12 residues. The CDR3 here is CASSPGGTEAFF. Written as DNA, the CDR3 is TGCGCCAGCAGCCCGGGGGGGACTGAAGCTTTCTTT.

This chain uses TRBV7-3 with TRBJ2-7; TRBD1 is a possible D gene (7 bases). V lost 4 bases and J 8 bases, leaving 12 bases between the germline ends. This CDR3 spans 12 amino acids. Per the germline V gene, CDR1 is SGHTA and CDR2 is FQGTGA. CDR3 amino acids: CASSSQGGQQYF. CDR3 in DNA: TGTGCCAGCAGCTCGCAGGGGGGCCAGCAGTACTTC.

The V gene is TRBV9, the J gene TRBJ2-1; tentatively, D is TRBD2 (6 bases). Trimming left V 8 bases short and J 3 bases short, with 15 bases between. The CDR3 is 14 residues long. Germline loops: CDR1 SGDLS, CDR2 YYNGEE. The CDR3 protein is CASGSAGGYNEQFF. The CDR3 DNA is TGTGCCAGTGGGTCAGCGGGCGGCTACAATGAGCAGTTCTTC.

This rearrangement joins TRBV7-6 to TRBJ2-7, with 8 bases aligning to TRBD2. This CDR3 has 14 residues. Germline V CDR1 and CDR2: SGHVS, FNYEAQ. V dropped 3 bases and J dropped 3; count of bases not matched to a gene: 4. In DNA form, the CDR3 reads TGTGCCAGCAGCTTTGGGCTAGCGGGCTACGAGCAGTACTTC. Translation gives CASSFGLAGYEQYF.

This clone was picked up a small number of times. The rearrangement joins TRBV5-1 to TRBJ2-1; 8 nucleotides line up with TRBD1. CDR1 is SGHRS and CDR2 is YFSETQ in the germline V gene. The CDR3 spans 14 residues. The V segment lost 0 bases and the J segment 4 bases; nucleotides outside the gene matches: 0. The CDR3 loop is CASSLGQGYNEQFF. DNA of the CDR3: TGCGCCAGCAGCTTGGGACAGGGGTACAATGAGCAGTTCTTC.

In its sample, this clone was seen once. The genes are TRBV29-1 and TRBJ2-1; 8 bases map to TRBD2. The V and J ends lost 2 bases and 5 bases, in that order; junction bases with no gene match: 8. This CDR3 is 15 amino acids long. Germline CDR1 and CDR2: SQVTM and ANQGSEA. CDR3 protein: CSVEPRWREDNEQFF. The CDR3 nucleotides are TGCAGCGTTGAACCCCGCTGGCGGGAGGACAATGAGCAGTTCTTC.

The rearrangement joins TRBV4-1 to TRBJ2-7; TRBD2 matches 8 bases. The CDR3 spans 13 residues. V shed 1 base, J shed 5 bases, and the junction held 1 base outside the gene matches. Germline V lookup: CDR1 MGHRA, CDR2 YSYEKL. The CDR3, as DNA: TGCGCCAGCAGCCAAGCGGGGGGGGACGAGCAGTACTTC. This encodes CASSQAGGDEQYF.

The gene calls are TRBV6-5 and TRBJ2-7; perhaps TRBD1 as D (6 bases). V was pared by 7 bases and J by 3 bases, with 19 bases between. The germline V gene encodes CDR1 MNHEY and CDR2 SVGAGI. The length of the CDR3 is 15 residues. The CDR3 here is CASNPNAGQLYEQYF. As DNA, the CDR3 is TGTGCCAGCAATCCAAACGCTGGACAGCTCTACGAGCAGTACTTC.

The chain joins TRBV10-2 to TRBJ2-7; 10 positions agree with TRBD1. Germline CDR1 is WSHSY and CDR2 is SAAADI. CDR3 length: 15 amino acids. After removal of 2 bases from V and 6 bases from J, the junction contained 7 bases not matched to a gene. The DNA for the CDR3 is TGCGCCAGCAGTGAGCTTGGGACAGGGGTTGGCGAGCAGTACTTC. Translating gives CASSELGTGVGEQYF.

This clone appeared a few times. The rearrangement links TRBV7-9 to TRBJ2-7; 8 nucleotides match TRBD2. Looked up from germline, CDR1 is SEHNR and CDR2 is FQNEAQ (reference sequence). V dropped 6 bases and J dropped 5; count of bases not matched to a gene: 15. The CDR3 consists of 16 residues. Here the CDR3 DNA reads TGTGCCAGCAGTCATAAACCGGGACTAGAGACCAACGAGCAGTACTTC. Residues: CASSHKPGLETNEQYF.

The chain combines TRBV5-4 with TRBJ2-1, with 8 bases matching TRBD2. The CDR3 extends over 14 amino acids. V lost 4 bases, J lost 6 bases, and 6 bases stayed unmatched. CDR1 SGHNT and CDR2 YYREEE come from the germline V gene (reference sequence). In DNA, the CDR3 is TGTGCCAGCAGCCCGGGACTAGACAGCAATGAGCAGTTCTTC. Residues: CASSPGLDSNEQFF.

J is TRBJ1-1 and V is TRBV29-1; the match to TRBD1 covers 11 bases. The V gene's germline CDR1 is SQVTM and CDR2 ANQGSEA. The CDR3 has 13 amino acids. V lost 8 bases and J lost 4; bases outside the gene matches: 6. The CDR3, as DNA: TGCAGCTCCGGAGGGACAGGGGGCACTGAAGCTTTCTTT. Translation: CSSGGTGGTEAFF.

The genes are TRBV2 and TRBJ2-5; D is undetermined. The germline V and J ends were trimmed by 7 bases and 5 bases, with 14 bases remaining between them. The CDR3 consists of 13 residues. Per germline, CDR1 SNHLY and CDR2 FYNNEI. The CDR3 reads CASILRLRETQYF. For the CDR3, the DNA is TGTGCCAGCATATTACGGCTGAGGGAGACCCAGTACTTC.

The J gene is TRBJ1-4, the V gene TRBV27, with D tentatively TRBD1 (5 bases). The CDR3 length is 14 residues. Germline V gives CDR1 MNHEY, CDR2 SMNVEV (reference sequence). Deletions cut 3 bases from V and 2 bases from J, with 7 bases between. The CDR3 sequence is CASSFGGTNEKLFF. CDR3 in DNA: TGTGCCAGCAGTTTCGGGGGGACTAATGAAAAACTGTTTTTT.

The J gene is TRBJ2-7, the V gene TRBV5-8; D gene unclear. The length of the CDR3 is 13 residues. Between the trimmed V and J ends, which lost 2 bases and 0 bases, there was a span of 6 bases. Germline assignment: CDR1 SGHTS and CDR2 YDEGEE. As DNA, the CDR3 is TGTGCCAGCAGCTTTTCGAGCTCCTACGAGCAGTACTTC. It codes for CASSFSSSYEQYF.

The chain employs TRBV29-1 and TRBJ2-7, with TRBD1 as a possible D gene (6 bases). The CDR3 is 13 amino acids. V was clipped by 4 bases and J by 3 bases, with 13 bases between them. Germline V CDR1 and CDR2: SQVTM, ANQGSEA. Here the CDR3 DNA reads TGCAGCGTTGTTGGGGGCGACAACTACGAGCAGTACTTC. Amino acids: CSVVGGDNYEQYF.

The count of this clone is one. The rearrangement uses TRBV5-6 and TRBJ2-7, with 8 bases fitting TRBD1. Germline values: CDR1 SGHDT, CDR2 YYEEEE. This CDR3 spans 15 amino acids. The J segment lost 3 bases and the V segment lost 1 base, leaving 6 bases of the junction unmatched. The CDR3 DNA follows: TGTGCCAGCAGCTTGAAGGGACAGGAATACTACGAGCAGTACTTC. Its protein product is CASSLKGQEYYEQYF.